This T cell receptor beta chain stems from a study of T-cell reconstitution after alpha-beta-depleted transplantation in children. Unique molecular identifiers were built into the TCRbeta library. TCRdb called the PCR reads again in MiXCR, with one record for every CDR3 protein. The table lists fewer than 700,000 distinct CDR3 sequences, approximately 13% of them singletons. Germline trimming cut 0 bases from V and 0 bases from J; bases unmatched to any gene: 5. The CDR3 is 16 amino acids. CDR1 and CDR2 (germline): SGHRS, YFSETQ. The chain combines TRBV5-1 with TRBJ2-7, with 8 positions matching TRBD2. The TCR was taken from a male patient aged 10 to 17 who had a stem cell transplant for acute myeloid leukemia, so the T cells may come from the graft donor. The input for sequencing was PBMCs, mostly from graft donor cells, taken 360 days after TCRalphabeta/CD19-depleted stem cell transplant. The DNA for the CDR3 is TGCGCCAGCAGCTTGGATCCGGGAGGGATCTCCTACGAGCAGTACTTC. Translated, it gives CASSLDPGGISYEQYF.